This paragraph covers one TCR beta chain sequence. Germline assignment: CDR1 LNHNV and CDR2 YYDKDF (reference sequence). V lost 1 base and J lost 7, with 14 bases in between. This CDR3 is built from 15 residues. The data were obtained in a study of blood T cell repertoires in COVID-19. Study overall: Spain, Italy and the United States supplied samples that represented acute and convalescent COVID-19. The cDNA or gDNA used as material had been derived from T cells, B-cell-depleted T cells, or PBMCs.

Original analysis: Amplification with reference gene primers provided the estimates of nucleated cell counts. Some clones are missing from TCRdb's copy, which holds only in-frame ones; the method was immunoSEQ multiplex PCR. V and J calls and clone size follow that table, whereas D and trimming were derived from the DNA. This sample has about 180,000 clones, with 70% to 90% found just once. The rearrangement links TRBV15 to TRBJ2-1; tentatively, D is TRBD1 (6 bases). This clonotype originated in a woman in her 30s with acute or convalescent COVID-19. Sequenced material: peripheral blood. The CDR3 DNA is TGTGCCACCAGCAGAGGTCAGGGGCGAGAAAATGAGCAGTTCTTC. It is translated as CATSRGQGRENEQFF.